Presented here are 30 T cell receptor beta chains from one specimen sequenced in a study of CD8 T cells in ankylosing spondylitis. Findings and limits, study-wide: Blood from ankylosing spondylitis patients appeared to carry a characteristic roughly 8-variant TCR beta motif.

Their antigens remain unidentified. TCRdb processed the 5' RACE reads anew with MiXCR; each CDR3 protein has one entry. The sample includes 500,000 to 650,000 distinct CDR3 sequences, approximately 5% seen only once; the top ten take approximately 4%. The sample was blood, either unsorted or a sorted T cell fraction (not recorded which). These receptors all stem from a male donor with ankylosing spondylitis.

This clonotype was seen ten or more times. The rearrangement uses TRBV20-1 and TRBJ2-7, with D possibly TRBD2 on 6 matching bases. Trimming left V 4 bases short and J 0 bases short, with 16 bases between. The CDR3 consists of 15 residues. The V gene's germline CDR1 is DFQATT and CDR2 SNEGSKA (reference sequence). The CDR3 DNA follows: TGCAGTGCTAAACAGGCGACTAGGAGCTCCTACGAGCAGTACTTC. It is translated as CSAKQATRSSYEQYF.

CDR3 sequence: CASSPSGGGNYEQYF. DNA of the CDR3: TGTGCCAGCAGCCCTAGCGGGGGGGGAAACTACGAGCAGTACTTC. This rearrangement joins TRBV7-2 to TRBJ2-7; 12 bases line up with TRBD2. CDR1 SGHTA and CDR2 FQGNSA come from the germline V gene. The CDR3 covers 15 residues. V dropped 5 bases and J dropped 3; count of bases not matched to a gene: 5.

This clonotype was seen ten or more times. The chain has TRBV29-1 and TRBJ2-7; TRBD1 matches at 8 bases. V was clipped by 6 bases and J by 0 bases; unmatched bases: 4. Germline lookup yields CDR1 SQVTM and CDR2 ANQGSEA. There are 13 residues in the CDR3. This chain's CDR3 is CSVRDRSSYEQYF. CDR3 nucleotide sequence: TGCAGCGTACGGGACAGGAGCTCCTACGAGCAGTACTTC.

This clonotype was counted many times. This rearrangement joins TRBV20-1 to TRBJ1-4, with D maybe TRBD1 (5 bases). Germline V lookup: CDR1 DFQATT, CDR2 SNEGSKA (reference sequence). The CDR3 sequence is 14 residues long. Deletions cut 0 bases from V and 4 bases from J, with 9 bases between. This CDR3 is CSARDWGGNEKLFF. The CDR3 region has the DNA TGCAGTGCTAGAGATTGGGGCGGTAATGAAAAACTGTTTTTT.

This sequence joins TRBV5-1 and TRBJ2-7, with D perhaps TRBD2 (6 bases). The germline V gene has CDR1 SGHRS and CDR2 YFSETQ. The V and J ends lost 3 bases and 0 bases respectively, with 16 bases between them. The CDR3 runs 16 residues. For the CDR3, the DNA is TGCGCCAGCAGCTCCCTCTCCCCGGGGGTCTCCTACGAGCAGTACTTC. This sequence encodes CASSSLSPGVSYEQYF.

This clonotype was counted only a few times. The genes are TRBV7-8 and TRBJ2-5; D is uncertain. Germline CDR1 reads SGHVS; CDR2 reads FQNEAQ. The V end lost 4 bases, the J end lost 5 bases, and 14 bases lay between the germline ends. The CDR3 consists of 14 residues. The CDR3 spells CASSSRGIVETQYF. The DNA for the CDR3 is TGTGCCAGCAGCTCGCGAGGAATAGTTGAGACCCAGTACTTC.

This clonotype was seen at least ten times. The rearrangement joins TRBV5-5 to TRBJ2-1, with D possibly TRBD1 on 6 matching bases. The germline gives CDR1 SGHKS, CDR2 YYEKEE (reference sequence). Trimming took off 6 bases at V and 14 bases at J, with 27 bases between the two ends. This CDR3 comprises 15 residues. The CDR3 DNA reads TGTGCCAGCACTCTCGGGGCTACAGGGATCATGAGAAAGTTCTTC. Amino acid sequence: CASTLGATGIMRKFF. Full variable domain (rest looked up from reference TRBV5-5 and TRBJ2-1): DAGVTQSPTHLIKTRGQQVTLRCSPISGHKSVSWYQQVLGQGPQFIFQYYEKEERGRGNFPDRFSARQFPNYSSELNVNALLLGDSALYLCASTLGATGIMRKFFGPGTRLTVL.

This clonotype was counted at least ten times. The chain uses TRBV12-3 or TRBV12-4 and TRBJ1-5; D is unclear. The V end lost 5 bases, the J end lost 6 bases, and 20 bases lay between the germline ends. The CDR3 length is 16 residues. The CDR3 reads CASSPLYLKMSQPQHF. The CDR3 DNA is TGTGCCAGCAGTCCCCTGTACCTCAAGATGAGTCAGCCCCAGCATTTT.

This clonotype occurred a few times. The CDR3: CAIRGSGTSGGETQYF. The CDR3 DNA follows: TGTGCCATCAGGGGGAGTGGGACTAGCGGTGGAGAGACCCAGTACTTC. The chain uses TRBV10-3 and TRBJ2-5; TRBD2 agrees at 11 bases. The CDR3 consists of 16 residues. V shed 6 bases, J shed 4 bases, and the junction held 10 bases outside the gene matches. Germline CDR1 is ENHRY and CDR2 is SYGVKD.

This clonotype was found many times. The genes are TRBV5-1 and TRBJ2-1; the D is unclear. V was clipped by 0 bases and J by 3 bases, with 7 bases between them. The CDR3 is 14 amino acids. Germline-derived CDR1 and CDR2 are SGHRS and YFSETQ. This CDR3 is CASSLEGIYNEQFF. The DNA of the CDR3 is TGCGCCAGCAGCTTGGAAGGGATCTACAATGAGCAGTTCTTC.

This CDR3 is CASRVRGHEQFF. The CDR3 bases are TGTGCCAGCAGAGTGCGGGGCCATGAGCAGTTCTTC. The chain links TRBV13 to TRBJ2-1; TRBD2 is a possible D gene (6 bases). The CDR3 has 12 amino acids. V lost 6 bases, J lost 8 bases, and 11 bases lay in between. Looked up from germline, CDR1 is PRHDT and CDR2 is FYEKMQ (reference sequence).

This clonotype was detected many times. CDR3 nucleotides: TGTGCCAGCAGCGTAGACCTTGGCCGCTCCTACAATGAGCAGTTCTTC. This gives the protein CASSVDLGRSYNEQFF. The rearrangement links TRBV9 to TRBJ2-1, with unresolved D. The CDR3 runs 16 residues. CDR1 and CDR2 (germline): SGDLS, YYNGEE. V lost 0 bases, J lost 0 bases, and 10 bases lay in between.

This clonotype occurred many times. In DNA form, the CDR3 reads TGTGCCAGCAGCTTAGACGGGAATCGCCCGGGATATTTT. It encodes CASSLDGNRPGYF. This rearrangement joins TRBV7-9 to TRBJ1-3; D is undetermined. CDR1 SEHNR and CDR2 FQNEAQ come from the germline V gene (reference sequence). CDR3 size: 13 residues. The V end was cut by 1 base, the J end by 15 bases, with 16 bases between.

This clonotype was counted many times. V usage is TRBV15 and J usage is TRBJ1-2; D gene uncertain. The germline gives CDR1 LNHNV, CDR2 YYDKDF (reference sequence). Trimming shortened V by 0 bases and J by 0 bases, and 8 bases separated the two germline ends. The length of the CDR3 is 15 residues. The CDR3 nucleotides are TGTGCCACCAGCAGAGATTTGGCAACTAACTATGGCTACACCTTC. Protein sequence: CATSRDLATNYGYTF.

This clonotype was found many times. The rearrangement links TRBV6-1 to TRBJ2-1, with a possible D match to TRBD2 (5 bases). This CDR3 is built from 13 residues. The germline V and J ends were trimmed by 10 bases and 4 bases, with 14 bases remaining between them. In germline, CDR1 is MNHNS, CDR2 SASEGT. CDR3 bases: TGTGCCACCCTAGCCCTCACGTACAATGAGCAGTTCTTC. It encodes CATLALTYNEQFF.

This clonotype turned up a few times. The chain joins TRBV20-1 to TRBJ2-3; 7 bases match TRBD1. V was pared by 5 bases and J by 1 base, with 9 bases of the junction left unmatched. CDR3 length equals 15 residues. Germline V CDR1 and CDR2: DFQATT, SNEGSKA (reference sequence). The CDR3 DNA is TGCAGTGCTCCGGACAGGCCGCCACGCACAGATACGCAGTATTTT. Translated: CSAPDRPPRTDTQYF.

This clonotype showed up many times. The V gene is TRBV6-2 or TRBV6-3, the J gene TRBJ2-7, with D perhaps being TRBD1 or TRBD2 (6 bases each). The V end was cut by 6 bases, the J end by 1 base, with 19 bases between. Germline loops: CDR1 MNHEY, CDR2 SVGEGT. This CDR3 is built from 16 residues. The CDR3 bases are TGTGCCAGCAGCTACCCCCGCGGGACACCGTCCTACGAGCAGTACTTC. Its translation is CASSYPRGTPSYEQYF.

This clonotype was found many times. This rearrangement joins TRBV15 to TRBJ1-6, with 7 bases that match TRBD1. Germline CDR1 reads LNHNV; CDR2 reads YYDKDF (reference sequence). J gave up 10 bases and V 0 bases, and 6 bases lay outside the gene matches. The CDR3 spans 15 residues. Written as DNA, the CDR3 is TGTGCCACCAGCAGAGAACAGGGGCCATTGTCACCCCTCCACTTT. It specifies CATSREQGPLSPLHF.

This clonotype came up many times. The chain uses TRBV7-9 and TRBJ2-5; D is undetermined. V was pared by 1 base and J by 7 bases, with 10 bases between. This CDR3 contains 13 residues. Germline CDR1 and CDR2: SEHNR and FQNEAQ (reference sequence). CDR3 protein: CASSLVGEGTQYF. CDR3 sequence (DNA): TGTGCCAGCAGCTTAGTTGGGGAAGGGACCCAGTACTTC.

This clonotype was seen ten or more times. CDR3 bases: TGCAGCGCGGAGACTAACAGACAAGAGACCCAGTACTTC. Translated, it gives CSAETNRQETQYF. The chain has TRBV29-1 and TRBJ2-5; TRBD2 is a possible D gene (5 bases). The V gene lost 7 bases and the J gene lost 2 bases, with 14 bases spanning the gap. This CDR3 has 13 amino acids. From germline, CDR1 is SQVTM and CDR2 ANQGSEA.

Many counts were recorded for this clonotype. The V and J genes are TRBV4-3 and TRBJ1-2, with a tentative D call TRBD1 (5 bases). CDR1 and CDR2 from the germline V gene are LGHNA and YSLEER. V dropped 0 bases and J dropped 4 bases, with 12 bases sitting between them. This CDR3 has 15 residues. The CDR3 sequence is CASSQEGREGYGYTF. CDR3 coding DNA: TGCGCCAGCAGCCAAGAGGGCAGGGAGGGCTATGGCTACACCTTC.

The table lists this clonotype with many counts. The rearrangement joins TRBV6-1 to TRBJ2-7, with D maybe TRBD1 (5 bases). The germline V and J ends were trimmed by 6 bases and 2 bases, with 8 bases remaining between them. CDR1 and CDR2 (germline): MNHNS, SASEGT. The CDR3 consists of 12 residues. The CDR3 nucleotides read TGTGCCAGCAGAACAGGTACCTACGAGCAGTACTTC. This translates into CASRTGTYEQYF.

This clonotype was detected many times. V and J are TRBV6-2 or TRBV6-3 and TRBJ1-4, with D unclear. CDR1 MNHEY and CDR2 SVGEGT come from the germline V gene. The V and J ends lost 3 bases and 8 bases respectively, with 7 bases between them. The CDR3 covers 12 residues. The CDR3: CASSYYGEKLFF. For the CDR3, the DNA is TGTGCCAGCAGTTATTATGGCGAAAAACTGTTTTTT.

This chain uses TRBV24-1 with TRBJ2-3; the match to TRBD1 covers 9 bases. The germline V gene encodes CDR1 KGHDR and CDR2 SFDVKD. V dropped 3 bases and J dropped 1; count of bases not matched to a gene: 7. The CDR3 runs to 17 residues. CDR3 protein: CATSDPSYRGRTDTQYF. For the CDR3, the DNA is TGTGCCACCAGTGATCCATCATACAGGGGGCGCACAGATACGCAGTATTTT.

In this sample, this clonotype turned up many times. This chain links TRBV5-1 with TRBJ2-7; possible D gene TRBD2, 6 bases. V was pared by 4 bases and J by 0 bases, with 17 bases between. The CDR3 spans 16 residues. In germline, CDR1 is SGHRS, CDR2 YFSETQ. CDR3 sequence: CASSEIPSARSYEQYF. Written as DNA, the CDR3 is TGCGCCAGCAGCGAGATACCTAGCGCACGCTCCTACGAGCAGTACTTC.

This clonotype occurred many times. The rearrangement links TRBV29-1 to TRBJ2-2; possibly TRBD2 for D (5 bases). CDR3 length: 14 residues. Looked up from germline, CDR1 is SQVTM and CDR2 is ANQGSEA. The V gene lost 1 base and the J gene lost 5 bases, with 11 bases spanning the gap. The DNA for the CDR3 is TGCAGCGTTGAAGCGGGGTACACTACCGGGGAGCTGTTTTTT. Protein sequence: CSVEAGYTTGELFF.

The chain carries TRBV7-2 and TRBJ2-3, with D perhaps given as TRBD1 or TRBD2 (6 bases each). V lost 4 bases, J lost 5 bases, and 13 bases lay in between. The V gene's germline CDR1 is SGHTA and CDR2 FQGNSA. CDR3 length: 14 residues. The DNA for the CDR3 is TGTGCCAGCAGCTCCCAACAGGGAGGAGATACGCAGTATTTT. It encodes CASSSQQGGDTQYF.

The sample holds many counts of this clonotype. The V and J genes are TRBV20-1 and TRBJ2-7; the D is unclear. V was shortened by 6 bases and J by 3 bases, with 12 bases between the two germline ends. The germline gives CDR1 DFQATT, CDR2 SNEGSKA (reference sequence). This CDR3 spans 12 amino acids. The chain's CDR3 is CSAANQYYEQYF. CDR3 in DNA: TGCAGTGCAGCAAACCAATACTACGAGCAGTACTTC.

This clonotype was picked up a small number of times. The chain combines TRBV7-2 with TRBJ2-7; 10 bases map to TRBD2. Trimming at V came to 5 bases and at J to 2 bases, leaving 9 bases not matched to a gene. CDR3 length equals 16 residues. Germline V gene lookup returns CDR1 SGHTA and CDR2 FQGNSA. The CDR3 reads CASSPQRAGGPYEQYF. The CDR3, as DNA: TGTGCCAGCAGCCCACAACGAGCGGGAGGGCCCTACGAGCAGTACTTC.

The sample holds many counts of this clonotype. V and J are TRBV29-1 and TRBJ2-5; 7 bases line up with TRBD1. This CDR3 region has 15 residues. CDR1 is SQVTM and CDR2 is ANQGSEA in the germline V gene. Losses at the gene ends were 4 bases for V and 4 bases for J; bases not matched to a gene: 12. The CDR3: CSVVPRRQGRETQYF. The CDR3 bases are TGCAGCGTTGTACCTCGACGACAGGGTCGAGAGACCCAGTACTTC.